This T cell receptor beta chain was sequenced in a study of response to subunit inactivated influenza vaccine. Study-level points and caveats: The authors proposed limited new T cell recruitment per seasonal influenza vaccination.

Comment on this clonotype: What it recognizes is unknown.

TCRdb re-called the RT-PCR reads through MiXCR, storing one row per CDR3 protein. This repertoire shows a few hundred thousand distinct CDR3 sequences, 11% to 15% found once; its top ten account for 8.5% to 14%. The sequences come from PBMCs from blood, collected roughly 12 days after vaccination. The receptor was isolated from a man between 45 and 60 years old who received an inactivated influenza vaccine.

CDR3 DNA sequence: TGTGCCAGCAGTTTGGGGGGAAACCTCCACTTT. Protein product: CASSLGGNLHF. This chain uses TRBV12-3 or TRBV12-4 with TRBJ1-6; D is perhaps TRBD1 (5 bases). There are 11 residues in the CDR3. V shed 3 bases and J shed 15 bases, with 9 bases lying between them.